This T cell receptor (beta chain) was sequenced for a study of blood T cell repertoires in COVID-19. Overall study: Samples came from the United States, Italy and Spain, spanning acute and convalescent COVID-19. T cells, B-cell-depleted T cells, or PBMCs supplied cDNA or gDNA.

Deletions cut 7 bases from V and 9 bases from J, with 19 bases between. The length of the CDR3 is 15 residues. Germline assignment: CDR1 MNHEY and CDR2 SVGAGI. In the original workflow: Researchers report that nucleated cell counts were estimated from reference gene primer amplification. Repertoires were generated with immunoSEQ multiplex PCR, while TCRdb's copy carries only in-frame clones and drops some. The DNA gave D and trimming, while V, J and clone size come from that table. There are roughly 200,000 clones in the sample; 89% occur only once, and about 6.7% lies in the top ten. The sequenced material came from peripheral blood. This chain links TRBV6-5 with TRBJ1-6; D is perhaps TRBD1 (5 bases). The origin of this receptor is a man aged 35 to 55 with acute or convalescent COVID-19. DNA of the CDR3: TGTGCCAGCAAGGGAAGCAGGGTGGCTTCTTCACCCCTCCACTTT. Residues: CASKGSRVASSPLHF.